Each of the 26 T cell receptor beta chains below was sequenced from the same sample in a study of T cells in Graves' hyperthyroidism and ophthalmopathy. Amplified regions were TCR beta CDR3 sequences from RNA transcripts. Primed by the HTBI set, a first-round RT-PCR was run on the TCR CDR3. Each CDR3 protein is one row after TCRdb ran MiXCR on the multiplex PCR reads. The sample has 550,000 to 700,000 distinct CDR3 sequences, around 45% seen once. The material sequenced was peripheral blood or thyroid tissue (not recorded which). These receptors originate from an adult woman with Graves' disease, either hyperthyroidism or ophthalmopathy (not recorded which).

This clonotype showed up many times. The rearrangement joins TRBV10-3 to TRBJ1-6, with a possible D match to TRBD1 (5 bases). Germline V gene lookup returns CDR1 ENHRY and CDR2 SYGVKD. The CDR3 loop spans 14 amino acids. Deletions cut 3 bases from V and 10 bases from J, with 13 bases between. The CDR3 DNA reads TGTGCCATCAGTGATACAGGCCTTGGATCACCCCTCCACTTT. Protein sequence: CAISDTGLGSPLHF.

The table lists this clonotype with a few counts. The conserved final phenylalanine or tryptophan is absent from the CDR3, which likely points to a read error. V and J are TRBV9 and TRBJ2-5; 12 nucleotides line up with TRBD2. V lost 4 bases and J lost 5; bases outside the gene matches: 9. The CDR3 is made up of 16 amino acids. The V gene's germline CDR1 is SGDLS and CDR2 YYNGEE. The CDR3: CASSLRRLAGVETQYL. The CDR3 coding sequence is TGTGCCAGCAGCTTGAGGAGACTAGCGGGAGTCGAGACCCAGTACCTC.

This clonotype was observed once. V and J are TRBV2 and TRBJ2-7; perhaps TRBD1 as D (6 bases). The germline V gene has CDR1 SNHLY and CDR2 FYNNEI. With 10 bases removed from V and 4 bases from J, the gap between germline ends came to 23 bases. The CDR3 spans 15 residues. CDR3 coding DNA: TGTGCCACCAGCGATCTGCCGGGACAACCGTACGAGCAGTACTTC. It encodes CATSDLPGQPYEQYF.

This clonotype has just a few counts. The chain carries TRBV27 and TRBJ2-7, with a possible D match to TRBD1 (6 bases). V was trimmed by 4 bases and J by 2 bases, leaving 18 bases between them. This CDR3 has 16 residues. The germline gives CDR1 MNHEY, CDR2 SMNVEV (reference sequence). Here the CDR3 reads CASSSLRGRGTYEQYF. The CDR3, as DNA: TGTGCCAGCAGTTCACTCAGGGGCAGGGGTACCTACGAGCAGTACTTC.

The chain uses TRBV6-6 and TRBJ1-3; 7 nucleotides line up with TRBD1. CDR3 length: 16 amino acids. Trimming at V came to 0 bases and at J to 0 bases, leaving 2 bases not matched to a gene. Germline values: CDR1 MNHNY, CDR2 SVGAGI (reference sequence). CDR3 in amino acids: CASSYSTGYSGNTIYF. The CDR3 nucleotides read TGTGCCAGCAGTTACTCGACAGGGTACTCTGGAAACACCATATATTTT.

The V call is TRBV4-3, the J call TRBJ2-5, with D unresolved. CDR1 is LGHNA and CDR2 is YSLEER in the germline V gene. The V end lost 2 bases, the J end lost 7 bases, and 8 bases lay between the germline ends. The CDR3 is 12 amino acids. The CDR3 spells CASSQFLGTQYF. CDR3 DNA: TGCGCCAGCAGCCAATTCTTGGGGACCCAGTACTTC.

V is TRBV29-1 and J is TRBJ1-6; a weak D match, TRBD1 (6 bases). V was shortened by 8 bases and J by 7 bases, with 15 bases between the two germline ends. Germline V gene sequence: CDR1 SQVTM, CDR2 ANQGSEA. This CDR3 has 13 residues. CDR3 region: CSSPGDLNSPLHF. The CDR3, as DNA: TGCAGCTCCCCAGGGGACCTAAATTCACCCCTCCACTTT.

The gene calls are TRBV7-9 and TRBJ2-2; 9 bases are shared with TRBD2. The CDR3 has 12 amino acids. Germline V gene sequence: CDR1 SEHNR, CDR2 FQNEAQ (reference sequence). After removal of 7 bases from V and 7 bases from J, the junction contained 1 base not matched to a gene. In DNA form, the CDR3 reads TGTGCCAGCACTAGCGGGATCGGGGAGCTGTTTTTT. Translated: CASTSGIGELFF. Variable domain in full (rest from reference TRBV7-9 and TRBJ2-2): DTGVSQNPRHKITKRGQNVTFRCDPISEHNRLYWYRQTLGQGPEFLTYFQNEAQLEKSRLLSDRFSAERPKGSFSTLEIQRTEQGDSAMYLCASTSGIGELFFGEGSRLTVL.

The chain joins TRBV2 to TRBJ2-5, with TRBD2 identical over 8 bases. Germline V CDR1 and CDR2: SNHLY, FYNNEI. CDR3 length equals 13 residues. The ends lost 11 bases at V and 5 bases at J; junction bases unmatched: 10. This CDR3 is CAGQRGRLETQYF. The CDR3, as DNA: TGTGCCGGACAACGCGGGAGGCTCGAGACCCAGTACTTC.

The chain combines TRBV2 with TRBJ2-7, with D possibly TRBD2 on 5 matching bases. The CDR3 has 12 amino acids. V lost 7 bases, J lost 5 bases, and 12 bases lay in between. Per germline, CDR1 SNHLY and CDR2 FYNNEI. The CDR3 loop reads CASTESGNEQYF. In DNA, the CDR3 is TGTGCCAGCACCGAATCGGGGAACGAGCAGTACTTC. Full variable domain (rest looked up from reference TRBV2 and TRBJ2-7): EPEVTQTPSHQVTQMGQEVILRCVPISNHLYFYWYRQILGQKVEFLVSFYNNEISEKSEIFDDQFSVERPDGSNFTLKIRSTKLEDSAMYFCASTESGNEQYFGPGTRLTVT.

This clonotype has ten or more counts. Here the CDR3 reads CASSFITLGYLETQYF. CDR3 coding DNA: TGTGCCAGCAGCTTCATAACTCTAGGGTACTTAGAGACCCAGTACTTC. The chain has TRBV7-9 and TRBJ2-5; D gene ambiguous. Between the trimmed V and J ends, which lost 3 bases and 4 bases, there was a span of 18 bases. This CDR3 has 16 residues. Germline CDR1 reads SEHNR; CDR2 reads FQNEAQ (reference sequence).

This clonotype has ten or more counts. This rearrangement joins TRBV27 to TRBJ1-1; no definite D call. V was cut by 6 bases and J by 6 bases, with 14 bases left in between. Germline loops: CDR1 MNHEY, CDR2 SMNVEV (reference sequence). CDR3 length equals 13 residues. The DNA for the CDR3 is TGTGCCAGCAGCCTTCTCGGGTTCGCTGAAGCTTTCTTT. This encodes CASSLLGFAEAFF.

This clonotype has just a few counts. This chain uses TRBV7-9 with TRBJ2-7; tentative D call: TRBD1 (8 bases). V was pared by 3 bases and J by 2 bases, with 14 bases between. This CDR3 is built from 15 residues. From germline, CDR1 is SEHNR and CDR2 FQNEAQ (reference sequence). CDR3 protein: CASSFSGTGTYEQYF. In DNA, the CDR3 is TGTGCCAGCAGCTTCAGCGGGACAGGTACCTACGAGCAGTACTTC.

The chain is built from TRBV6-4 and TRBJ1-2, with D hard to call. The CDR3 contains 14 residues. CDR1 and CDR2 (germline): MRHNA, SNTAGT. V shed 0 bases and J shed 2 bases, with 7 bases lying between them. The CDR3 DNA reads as TGTGCCAGCAGTGACTCGACGGGGAACTATGGCTACACCTTC. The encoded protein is CASSDSTGNYGYTF.

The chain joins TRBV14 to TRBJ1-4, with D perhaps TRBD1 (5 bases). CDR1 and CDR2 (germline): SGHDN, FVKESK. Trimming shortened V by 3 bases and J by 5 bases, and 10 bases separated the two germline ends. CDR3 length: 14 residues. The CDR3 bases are TGTGCCAGCAGCCAGAGGGGATGGAATGAAAAACTGTTTTTT. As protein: CASSQRGWNEKLFF.

Written as DNA, the CDR3 is TGCGCCAGCAGCTTCCTCCAGGGCGAGGGGGAAAAACTGTTTTTT. Translating gives CASSFLQGEGEKLFF. The chain joins TRBV5-1 to TRBJ1-4; tentative D call: TRBD1 (5 bases). Germline V gene sequence: CDR1 SGHRS, CDR2 YFSETQ. The CDR3 has 15 residues. V lost 2 bases and J 8 bases, leaving 16 bases between the germline ends. Drawing the rest from reference TRBV5-1 and TRBJ1-4, the complete variable domain is KAGVTQTPRYLIKTRGQQVTLSCSPISGHRSVSWYQQTPGQGLQFLFEYFSETQRNKGNFPGRFSGRQFSNSRSEMNVSTLELGDSALYLCASSFLQGEGEKLFFGSGTQLSVL.

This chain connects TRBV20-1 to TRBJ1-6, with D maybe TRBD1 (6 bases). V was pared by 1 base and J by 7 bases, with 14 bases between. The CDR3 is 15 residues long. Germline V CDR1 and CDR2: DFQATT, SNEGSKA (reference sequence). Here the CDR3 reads CSARATGTQNSPLHF. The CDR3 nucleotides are TGCAGTGCTAGAGCGACCGGGACACAAAATTCACCCCTCCACTTT.

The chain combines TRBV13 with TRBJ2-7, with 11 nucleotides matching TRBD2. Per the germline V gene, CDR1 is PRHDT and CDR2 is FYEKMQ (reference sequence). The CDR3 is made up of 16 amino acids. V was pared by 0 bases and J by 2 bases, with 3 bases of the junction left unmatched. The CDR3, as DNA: TGTGCCAGCAGCTTAGGCCTAGCGGGAGGAGCCTACGAGCAGTACTTC. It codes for CASSLGLAGGAYEQYF. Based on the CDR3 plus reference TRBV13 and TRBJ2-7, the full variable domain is AAGVIQSPRHLIKEKRETATLKCYPIPRHDTVYWYQQGPGQDPQFLISFYEKMQSDKGSIPDRFSAQQFSDYHSELNMSSLELGDSALYFCASSLGLAGGAYEQYFGPGTRLTVT.

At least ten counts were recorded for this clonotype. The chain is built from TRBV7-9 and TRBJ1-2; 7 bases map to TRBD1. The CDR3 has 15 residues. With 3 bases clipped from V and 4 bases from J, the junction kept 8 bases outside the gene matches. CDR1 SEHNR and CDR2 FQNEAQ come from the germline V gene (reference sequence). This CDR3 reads CASSLPTGRTYGYTF. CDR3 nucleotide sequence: TGTGCCAGCAGCTTGCCGACAGGGCGGACCTATGGCTACACCTTC. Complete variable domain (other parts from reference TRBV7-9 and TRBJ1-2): DTGVSQNPRHKITKRGQNVTFRCDPISEHNRLYWYRQTLGQGPEFLTYFQNEAQLEKSRLLSDRFSAERPKGSFSTLEIQRTEQGDSAMYLCASSLPTGRTYGYTFGSGTRLTVV.

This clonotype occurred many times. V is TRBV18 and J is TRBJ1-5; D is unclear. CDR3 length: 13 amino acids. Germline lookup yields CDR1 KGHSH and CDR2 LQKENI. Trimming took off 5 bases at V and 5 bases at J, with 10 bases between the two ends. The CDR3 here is CASSIQRDQPQHF. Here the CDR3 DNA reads TGTGCCAGCTCAATACAACGCGATCAGCCCCAGCATTTT.

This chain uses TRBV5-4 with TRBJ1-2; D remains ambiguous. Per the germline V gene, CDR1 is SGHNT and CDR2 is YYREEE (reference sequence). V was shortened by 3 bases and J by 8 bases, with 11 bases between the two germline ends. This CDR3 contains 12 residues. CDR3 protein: CASSYGLGGYTF. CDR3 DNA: TGTGCCAGCAGCTACGGACTAGGGGGCTACACCTTC. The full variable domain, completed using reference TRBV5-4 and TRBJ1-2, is ETGVTQSPTHLIKTRGQQVTLRCSSQSGHNTVSWYQQALGQGPQFIFQYYREEENGRGNFPPRFSGLQFPNYSSELNVNALELDDSALYLCASSYGLGGYTFGSGTRLTVV.

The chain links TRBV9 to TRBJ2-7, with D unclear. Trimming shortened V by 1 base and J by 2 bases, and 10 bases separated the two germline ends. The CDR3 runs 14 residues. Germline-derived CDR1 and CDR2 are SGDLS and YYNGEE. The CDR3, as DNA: TGTGCCAGCAGCGTATACGGAACCACCTACGAGCAGTACTTC. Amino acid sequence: CASSVYGTTYEQYF. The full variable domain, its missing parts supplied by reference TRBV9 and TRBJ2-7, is DSGVTQTPKHLITATGQRVTLRCSPRSGDLSVYWYQQSLDQGLQFLIQYYNGEERAKGNILERFSAQQFPDLHSELNLSSLELGDSALYFCASSVYGTTYEQYFGPGTRLTVT.

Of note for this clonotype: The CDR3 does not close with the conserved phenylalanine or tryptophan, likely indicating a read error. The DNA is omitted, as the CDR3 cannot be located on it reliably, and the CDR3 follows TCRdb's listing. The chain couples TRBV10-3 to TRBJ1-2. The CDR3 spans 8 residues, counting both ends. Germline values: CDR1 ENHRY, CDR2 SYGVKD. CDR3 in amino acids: CAISESHP.

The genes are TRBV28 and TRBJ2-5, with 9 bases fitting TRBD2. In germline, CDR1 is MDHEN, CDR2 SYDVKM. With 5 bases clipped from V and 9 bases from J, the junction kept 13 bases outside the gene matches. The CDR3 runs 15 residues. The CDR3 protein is CASSRYSGSGSAQYF. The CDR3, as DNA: TGTGCCAGCAGTCGTTATAGCGGGAGTGGGTCGGCCCAGTACTTC.

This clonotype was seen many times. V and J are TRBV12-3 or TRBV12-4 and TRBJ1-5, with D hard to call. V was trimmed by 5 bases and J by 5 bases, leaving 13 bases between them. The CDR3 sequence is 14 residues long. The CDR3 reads CASSPPGIDQPQHF. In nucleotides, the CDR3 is TGTGCCAGCAGTCCCCCCGGGATTGATCAGCCCCAGCATTTT.

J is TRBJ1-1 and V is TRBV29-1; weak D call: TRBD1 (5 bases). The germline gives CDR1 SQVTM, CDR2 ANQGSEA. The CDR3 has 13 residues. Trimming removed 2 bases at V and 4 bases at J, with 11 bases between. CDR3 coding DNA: TGCAGCGTTGAAAGGGAAAGGGGCACTGAAGCTTTCTTT. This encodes CSVERERGTEAFF.